One sample yielded the 18 T cell receptor beta chains listed below, sequenced in a study of response to subunit inactivated influenza vaccine. TCRdb fed the RT-PCR reads into MiXCR, producing one record per CDR3 protein. The sample yields roughly 650,000 distinct CDR3 sequences, approximately 15% seen once. Source: PBMCs from blood, taken 14 to 15 days before vaccination. The receptor source for this set is a man over 45 who received an inactivated influenza vaccine.

This sequence joins TRBV12-3 or TRBV12-4 and TRBJ1-1; D might be TRBD1 (6 bases). Trimming cost V 7 bases and J 1 base, with 22 bases left between them. This CDR3 region has 17 residues. CDR3 region: CASIPSRGHPPNTEAFF. The DNA for the CDR3 is TGTGCCAGCATCCCTAGCAGGGGCCACCCACCGAACACTGAAGCTTTCTTT.

This clonotype was observed at least ten times. CDR3 nucleotides: TGTGCCAGCAGTTCGACAGGGCTGAGCAATCAGCCCCAGCATTTT. This gives the protein CASSSTGLSNQPQHF. The J gene is TRBJ1-5, the V gene TRBV12-3 or TRBV12-4, with 7 nucleotides matching TRBD1. The CDR3 totals 15 residues. J gave up 1 base and V 4 bases, and 4 bases lay outside the gene matches.

This chain uses TRBV21-1 with TRBJ2-7; TRBD1 is the table's D call, not checked against the DNA. TRBV21-1 counts as a pseudogene. The CDR3 sequence is 16 residues long. This CDR3 reads CASSAKKGLPGYEQYF. The CDR3 nucleotides read TGTGCCAGCAGCGCTAAGAAAGGGCTACCCGGGTACGAGCAGTACTTC.

This clonotype was observed a handful of times. The chain carries TRBV7-2 and TRBJ2-7; 7 positions agree with TRBD1. The CDR3 spans 13 residues. Per germline, CDR1 SGHTA and CDR2 FQGNSA. Losses at the gene ends were 2 bases for V and 7 bases for J; bases not matched to a gene: 5. CDR3 region: CASSLRGLREQYF. The CDR3 region has the DNA TGTGCCAGCAGCTTAAGGGGGCTGAGGGAGCAGTACTTC.

This clonotype was recorded a few times. The V and J genes are TRBV19 and TRBJ2-1; D might be TRBD1 (5 bases). The CDR3 is 14 amino acids. Between the trimmed V and J ends, which lost 0 bases and 7 bases, there was a span of 10 bases. Germline lookup yields CDR1 LNHDA and CDR2 SQIVND (reference sequence). The CDR3 nucleotides read TGTGCCAGTAGTATAGATCCCCGACAGAATGAGCAGTTCTTC. Amino acids: CASSIDPRQNEQFF.

This clonotype was counted between two and nine times. The rearrangement links TRBV25-1 to TRBJ2-7; 9 bases are shared with TRBD1. The length of the CDR3 is 15 residues. Germline V lookup: CDR1 MGHDK, CDR2 SYGVNS. V shed 5 bases and J 2 bases; nucleotides not matched to a gene: 7. CDR3 sequence (DNA): TGTGCCAGCAGTATGGACAGGGGACCCCCCTACGAGCAGTACTTC. It yields the protein CASSMDRGPPYEQYF.

This chain uses TRBV5-1 with TRBJ2-3; 8 bases map to TRBD1. The junction had 10 bases not matched to a gene; V was cut back by 4 bases and J by 3 bases. Germline lookup yields CDR1 SGHRS and CDR2 YFSETQ. This CDR3 is 16 amino acids long. In nucleotides, the CDR3 is TGCGCCAGCAGCCTTGGACAGGGTTCTCATACAGATACGCAGTATTTT. This translates into CASSLGQGSHTDTQYF. The full variable domain, completed using reference TRBV5-1 and TRBJ2-3, is KAGVTQTPRYLIKTRGQQVTLSCSPISGHRSVSWYQQTPGQGLQFLFEYFSETQRNKGNFPGRFSGRQFSNSRSEMNVSTLELGDSALYLCASSLGQGSHTDTQYFGPGTRLTVL.

The gene calls are TRBV24-1 and TRBJ2-3; TRBD1 matches 8 bases. V lost 3 bases to trimming and J lost 0 bases; unmatched junction nucleotides: 4. Germline V gene sequence: CDR1 KGHDR, CDR2 SFDVKD. The CDR3 spans 16 residues. The CDR3 reads CATSDADRVSTDTQYF. The CDR3 bases are TGTGCCACCAGTGATGCGGACAGGGTTAGCACAGATACGCAGTATTTT.

This clonotype has at least ten counts. This chain connects TRBV7-9 to TRBJ2-3; tentatively, D is TRBD2 (6 bases). The V end was cut by 0 bases, the J end by 10 bases, with 14 bases between. The germline V gene has CDR1 SEHNR and CDR2 FQNEAQ (reference sequence). This CDR3 is 14 amino acids long. The CDR3 DNA is TGTGCCAGCAGCTTAGCGACTAGAATGGCGGCGCAGTATTTT. It codes for CASSLATRMAAQYF.

This clonotype was recorded at least ten times. The J gene is TRBJ2-1, the V gene TRBV5-1; 8 bases agree with TRBD1. Germline values: CDR1 SGHRS, CDR2 YFSETQ. The CDR3 contains 15 residues. V dropped 3 bases and J dropped 7; count of bases not matched to a gene: 9. The CDR3 reads CASSSGQGRGNEQFF. The CDR3 DNA sequence: TGCGCCAGCAGCTCCGGACAGGGTAGAGGGAATGAGCAGTTCTTC.

This clonotype was found many times. The chain links TRBV12-3 or TRBV12-4 to TRBJ1-6; no clear D. This CDR3 comprises 15 residues. Trimming shortened V by 2 bases and J by 7 bases, and 12 bases separated the two germline ends. CDR3 loop: CASSLQAFRNSPLHF. DNA of the CDR3: TGTGCCAGCAGTTTACAAGCTTTTAGGAATTCACCCCTCCACTTT.

This chain uses TRBV11-2 with TRBJ2-7; D assignment may be TRBD1 or TRBD2 (6 bases each). The CDR3 is made up of 19 amino acids. Germline V gene lookup returns CDR1 SGHAT and CDR2 FQNNGV. The V and J ends lost 1 base and 3 bases respectively, with 25 bases between them. The CDR3 nucleotides are TGTGCCAGCAGCTTAGTAGCTGGGGGCCCCTGGCTAGCGAACTACGAGCAGTACTTC. Its translation is CASSLVAGGPWLANYEQYF.

This clonotype was seen at least ten times. This chain uses TRBV2 with TRBJ2-1; TRBD1 matches 8 bases. CDR3 length equals 14 residues. Germline CDR1 SNHLY, CDR2 FYNNEI. Unmatched junction bases numbered 1, after V lost 4 bases and J lost 2 bases. The chain's CDR3 is CASSVDRAYNEQFF. For the CDR3, the DNA is TGTGCCAGCAGTGTGGACAGGGCCTACAATGAGCAGTTCTTC.

The V call is TRBV18, the J call TRBJ2-7; D ambiguous. Per the germline V gene, CDR1 is KGHSH and CDR2 is LQKENI. V gave up 3 bases and J gave up 0 bases, with 12 bases separating them. The CDR3 covers 15 residues. The CDR3 sequence is CASSPQGPPSYEQYF. CDR3 sequence (DNA): TGTGCCAGCTCACCCCAAGGCCCTCCCTCCTACGAGCAGTACTTC.

This clonotype turned up a few times. The chain employs TRBV9 and TRBJ1-5, with D maybe TRBD1 (6 bases). CDR1 and CDR2 from the germline V gene are SGDLS and YYNGEE. This CDR3 has 15 amino acids. Trimming took 0 bases from V and 6 from J, leaving 13 bases between them. The CDR3, as DNA: TGTGCCAGCAGCGTAGCTTGGGGGCTCGGTCAGCCCCAGCATTTT. Translating gives CASSVAWGLGQPQHF.

The chain combines TRBV6-1 with TRBJ2-5, with TRBD2 matching over 7 bases. The CDR3 is 15 residues long. Trimming removed 2 bases from V and 0 bases from J; junction bases left unmatched: 3. From germline, CDR1 is MNHNS and CDR2 SASEGT. The CDR3 loop reads CASSEFGGYQETQYF. The DNA for the CDR3 is TGTGCCAGCAGTGAATTCGGGGGGTACCAAGAGACCCAGTACTTC.

This clonotype was seen many times. J is TRBJ1-1 and V is TRBV12-3 or TRBV12-4; D not resolved. The V gene lost 5 bases and the J gene lost 5 bases, with 15 bases spanning the gap. The CDR3 totals 14 residues. DNA of the CDR3: TGTGCCAGCAGTGCCAGAGGGAAAGGGACTGAAGCTTTCTTT. Its protein is CASSARGKGTEAFF.

This chain joins TRBV5-1 and TRBJ2-7, with a tentative D call TRBD1 (6 bases). This CDR3 is 14 amino acids long. Per germline, CDR1 SGHRS and CDR2 YFSETQ. V gave up 3 bases and J gave up 1 base, with 11 bases separating them. CDR3 in amino acids: CASSSETGSYEQYF. The CDR3 DNA follows: TGCGCCAGCAGCTCCGAGACAGGATCCTACGAGCAGTACTTC.